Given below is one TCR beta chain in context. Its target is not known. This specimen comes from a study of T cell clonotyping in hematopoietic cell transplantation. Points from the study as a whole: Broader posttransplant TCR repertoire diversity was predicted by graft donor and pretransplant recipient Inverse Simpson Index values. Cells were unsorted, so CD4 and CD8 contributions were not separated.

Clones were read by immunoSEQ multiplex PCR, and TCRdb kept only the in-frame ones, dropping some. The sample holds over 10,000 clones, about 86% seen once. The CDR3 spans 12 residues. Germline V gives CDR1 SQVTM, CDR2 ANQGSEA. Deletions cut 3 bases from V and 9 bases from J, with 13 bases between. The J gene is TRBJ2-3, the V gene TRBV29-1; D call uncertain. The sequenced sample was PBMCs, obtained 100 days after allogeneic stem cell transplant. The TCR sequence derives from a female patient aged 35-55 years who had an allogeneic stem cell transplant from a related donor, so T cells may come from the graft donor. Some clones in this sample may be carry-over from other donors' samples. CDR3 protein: CSVEMGRPTQYF. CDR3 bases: TGCAGCGTTGAGATGGGTAGGCCAACGCAGTATTTT.